This T cell receptor beta chain was observed in a study of monozygotic twins with inflammatory bowel disease. In germline, CDR1 is SGHTA, CDR2 FQGNSA. The CDR3 is 15 amino acids. From 3,500 to 4,500 ng of total RNA, each TCR library was prepared. Eight reactions per sample, run separately, yielded cDNA. From its re-call of the 5' RACE reads, TCRdb lists each CDR3 protein once, without DNA. The sample features 330,000 or so distinct CDR3 sequences, with around 2% in its top ten. The V gene is TRBV7-2, the J gene TRBJ2-5; the TCRdb call, TRBD2, lacks DNA for checking. The sample was blood. This TCR came from a human donor with ulcerative colitis or Crohn's disease, or a healthy co-twin of an affected twin (not recorded which). The CDR3 protein is CASSLTGLAKETQYF.